This TCR beta chain was identified in a study of OX40 agonist ivuxolimab in advanced cancers. Background on the whole study: The costimulatory receptor OX40 (CD134) was targeted by ivuxolimab, a fully human IgG2 agonistic monoclonal antibody. Intravenous ivuxolimab was administered to patients every 2 weeks at six dose levels: 0.01, 0.1, 0.3, 1.5, 3 and 10 mg/kg. Of the approximately 54 patients in dose escalation, some 19 had hepatocellular carcinoma, some 15 had melanoma, 9 had renal cell carcinoma and 9 had head and neck cancer. A male proportion of roughly 80% and a mean age of 60 years, ranging from about 20 to 80, were recorded for the dose-escalation cohort. Patients were allowed to have had prior anti-PD-1, anti-PD-L1 or anti-CTLA-4 therapy, and around two fifths of the dose-escalation patients had been treated with checkpoint inhibitors. Three dose-escalation patients achieved partial responses, one with hepatocellular carcinoma and two with cutaneous melanoma. Peripheral TCRbeta sequencing was intended to test whether TCR sequence diversity was altered and clonal T-cell expansion was caused by ivuxolimab. The monotherapy dose-escalation portion (N = 52 patients) of the phase I ivuxolimab trial is reported in the paper.

Patients with autoimmune disease history or receiving systemic immunosuppression were excluded from the trial. Peripheral blood for TCR sequencing was collected from all dose cohorts at baseline, on cycle 4 day 1, and on cycle 7 day 1. Samples came from an open-label, multicenter, first-in-human phase I dose-escalation trial of ivuxolimab. The trial enrolled adults with locally advanced or metastatic head and neck squamous cell, hepatocellular, melanoma or renal cell carcinoma. CD4+ and CD8+ T cells were sorted separately from peripheral blood before TCR sequencing. Overall study results and their limits: In the 0.1-3.0 mg/kg groups, partial responders had among the lowest normalized peripheral clonal expansion, particularly in CD8+ T cells. On average, CD8+ T cells showed more expanded clones than CD4+ T cells after ivuxolimab. Antigen specificity was not determined for the clonally expanded peripheral T cells. At doses from 0.1 to 3.0 mg/kg, clonal expansion was seen in both CD4+ and CD8+ blood T cells between baseline and week 6. Low levels of normalized T-cell clonal expansion were also shown by some nonresponding patients.

About this clone: Its antigen is currently not known. Base qualities are missing; no much larger clone stands one base away.

The CDR3, from cysteine to phenylalanine, totals 12 residues. Only CDR3 DNA remains: 36 bases, in frame from the first base. Cut back by 1 base and 9 bases, the V and J ends lie 7 bases apart. The germline V gene (reference sequence) provides CDR1 GTSNPN and CDR2 SVGIG. Genomic DNA was extracted from sorted cells for sequencing of the TCRbeta CDR3 region. TCRbeta CDR3 regions were sequenced using the immunoSEQ Assay. The clones in this table, taken by TCRdb from immuneACCESS, are in-frame only. Not every clone is retained; where verified, under half of the shortfall comes from an unresolved V gene, and the cause of the rest is unknown. Counted in this sample were approximately 49,000 clones; roughly 84% of them appeared once. The biggest ten clones account for about 10% of the sample.

This sequence uses TRBV30 and TRBJ1-6; too little of a D gene remains to name it. The receptor's source is an adult with an advanced solid tumor such as melanoma, head and neck, liver or kidney cancer. The sequencing used CD4+ or CD8+ T cells sorted from blood, collected in a trial of the OX40 agonist ivuxolimab. The nucleotide sequence is TGTGCCTGGAGTGACTCCTCTTCACCCCTCCACTTT. Translated, it reads CAWSDSSSPLHF.